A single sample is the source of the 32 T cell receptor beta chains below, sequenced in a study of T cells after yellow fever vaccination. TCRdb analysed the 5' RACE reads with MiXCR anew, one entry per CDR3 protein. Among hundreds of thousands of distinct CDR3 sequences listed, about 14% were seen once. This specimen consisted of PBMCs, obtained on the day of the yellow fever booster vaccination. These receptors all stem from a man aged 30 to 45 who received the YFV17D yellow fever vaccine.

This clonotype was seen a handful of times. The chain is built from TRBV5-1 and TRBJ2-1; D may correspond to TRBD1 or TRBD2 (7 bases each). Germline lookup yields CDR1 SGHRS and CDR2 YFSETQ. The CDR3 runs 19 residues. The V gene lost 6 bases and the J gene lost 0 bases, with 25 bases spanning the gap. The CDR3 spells CASNRRQGPGGSSYNEQFF. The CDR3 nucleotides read TGCGCCAGCAACCGGAGACAGGGCCCCGGCGGGAGCTCCTACAATGAGCAGTTCTTC.

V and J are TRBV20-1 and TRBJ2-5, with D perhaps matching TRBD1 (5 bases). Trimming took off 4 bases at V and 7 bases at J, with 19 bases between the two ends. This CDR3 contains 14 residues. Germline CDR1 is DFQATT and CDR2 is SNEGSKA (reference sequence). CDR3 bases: TGCAGTGCTAACGTCGACAGCCAAGCACGGACCCAGTACTTC. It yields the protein CSANVDSQARTQYF.

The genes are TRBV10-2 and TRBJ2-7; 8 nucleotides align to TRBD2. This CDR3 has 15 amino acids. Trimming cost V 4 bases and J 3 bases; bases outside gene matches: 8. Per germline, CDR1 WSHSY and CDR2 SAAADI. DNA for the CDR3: TGCGCCAGCAGTGCGGCGCGGGAGGCAGGCTACGAGCAGTACTTC. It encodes CASSAAREAGYEQYF.

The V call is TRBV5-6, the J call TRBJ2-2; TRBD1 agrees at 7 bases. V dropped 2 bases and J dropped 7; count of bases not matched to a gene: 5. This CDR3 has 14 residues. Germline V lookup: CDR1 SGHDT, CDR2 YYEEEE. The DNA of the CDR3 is TGTGCCAGCAGCTTTCCCCAGGGGGTCGGGGAGCTGTTTTTT. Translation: CASSFPQGVGELFF.

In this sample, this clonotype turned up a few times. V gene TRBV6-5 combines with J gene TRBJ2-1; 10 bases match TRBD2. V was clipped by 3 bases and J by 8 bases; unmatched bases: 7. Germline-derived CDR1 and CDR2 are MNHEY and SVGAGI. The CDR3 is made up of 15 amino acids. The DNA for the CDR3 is TGTGCCAGCAGTTATGGGGCTAGCGGGAGCCATGAGCAGTTCTTC. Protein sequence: CASSYGASGSHEQFF.

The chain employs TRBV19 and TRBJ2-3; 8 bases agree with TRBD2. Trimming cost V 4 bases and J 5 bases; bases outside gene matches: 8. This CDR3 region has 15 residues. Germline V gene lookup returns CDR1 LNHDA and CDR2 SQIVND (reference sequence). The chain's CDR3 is CASSKAGEGIDTQYF. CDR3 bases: TGTGCCAGTAGTAAAGCGGGAGAGGGGATAGATACGCAGTATTTT.

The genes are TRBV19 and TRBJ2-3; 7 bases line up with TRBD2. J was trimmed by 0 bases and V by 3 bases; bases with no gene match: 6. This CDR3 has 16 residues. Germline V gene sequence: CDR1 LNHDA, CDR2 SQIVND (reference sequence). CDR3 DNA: TGTGCCAGTAGTATGGCTAGCGGCGCAAGCACAGATACGCAGTATTTT. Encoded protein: CASSMASGASTDTQYF.

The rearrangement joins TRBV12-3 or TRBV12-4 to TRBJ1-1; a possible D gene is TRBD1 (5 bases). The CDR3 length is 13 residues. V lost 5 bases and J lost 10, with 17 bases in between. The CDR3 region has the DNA TGTGCCAGCAGTCCAGAAATGGGGGGGGGAGCTTTCTTT. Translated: CASSPEMGGGAFF.

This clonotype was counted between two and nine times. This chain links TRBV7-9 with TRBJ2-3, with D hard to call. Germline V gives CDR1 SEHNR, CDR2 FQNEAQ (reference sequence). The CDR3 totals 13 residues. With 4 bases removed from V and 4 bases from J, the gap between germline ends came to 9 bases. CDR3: CASSSTDADTQYF. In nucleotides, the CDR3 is TGTGCCAGCAGCTCCACAGACGCAGATACGCAGTATTTT.

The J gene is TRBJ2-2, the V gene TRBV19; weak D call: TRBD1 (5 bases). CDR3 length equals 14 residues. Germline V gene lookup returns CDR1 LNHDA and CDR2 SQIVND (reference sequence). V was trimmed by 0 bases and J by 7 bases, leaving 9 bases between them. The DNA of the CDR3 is TGTGCCAGTAGTATAGATAGGGGATTCGGGGAGCTGTTTTTT. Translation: CASSIDRGFGELFF.

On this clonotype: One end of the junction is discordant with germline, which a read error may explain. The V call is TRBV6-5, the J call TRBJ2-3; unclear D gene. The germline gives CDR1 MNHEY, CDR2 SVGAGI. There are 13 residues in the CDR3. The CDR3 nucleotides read TGTGCCAGCGGTTACCCCCCCACAGATACGCAGTATTTT. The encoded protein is CASGYPPTDTQYF.

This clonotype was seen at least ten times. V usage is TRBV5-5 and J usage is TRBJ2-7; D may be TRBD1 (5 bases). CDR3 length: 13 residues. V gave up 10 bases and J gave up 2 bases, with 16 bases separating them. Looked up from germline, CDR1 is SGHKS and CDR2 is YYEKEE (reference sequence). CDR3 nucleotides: TGTGCCTGGAAGGGGCTGAGAGCCTACGAGCAGTACTTC. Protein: CAWKGLRAYEQYF.

The CDR3 region has the DNA TGTGCCAGCAGTGGAACCTCCAGGGAACACAGCACAGATACGCAGTATTTT. Its translation is CASSGTSREHSTDTQYF. The chain couples TRBV25-1 to TRBJ2-3; TRBD1 is a possible D gene (5 bases). Germline loops: CDR1 MGHDK, CDR2 SYGVNS. Trimming stripped 4 bases from V and 0 bases from J, with 17 bases between. This CDR3 has 17 residues.

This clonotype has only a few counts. This CDR3 reads CASSSRGLAGVETQYF. CDR3 nucleotide sequence: TGTGCCAGCAGCAGCCGGGGACTAGCGGGAGTCGAGACCCAGTACTTC. The chain is built from TRBV12-3 or TRBV12-4 and TRBJ2-5; 14 bases align to TRBD2. Losses at the gene ends were 6 bases for V and 5 bases for J; bases not matched to a gene: 8. The CDR3 consists of 16 residues.

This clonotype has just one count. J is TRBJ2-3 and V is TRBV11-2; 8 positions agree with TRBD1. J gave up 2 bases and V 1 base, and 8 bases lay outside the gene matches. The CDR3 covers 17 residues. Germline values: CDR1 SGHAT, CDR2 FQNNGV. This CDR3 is CASSLGRTGSLTDTQYF. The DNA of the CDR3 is TGTGCCAGCAGCTTAGGCCGGACAGGGAGCCTCACAGATACGCAGTATTTT.

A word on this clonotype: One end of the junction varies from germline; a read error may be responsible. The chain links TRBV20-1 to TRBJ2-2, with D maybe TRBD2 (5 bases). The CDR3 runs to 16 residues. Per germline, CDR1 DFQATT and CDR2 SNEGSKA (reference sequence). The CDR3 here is CCARDWRVANTGELFF. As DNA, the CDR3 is TGCTGTGCTAGAGATTGGCGGGTGGCGAACACCGGGGAGCTGTTTTTT.

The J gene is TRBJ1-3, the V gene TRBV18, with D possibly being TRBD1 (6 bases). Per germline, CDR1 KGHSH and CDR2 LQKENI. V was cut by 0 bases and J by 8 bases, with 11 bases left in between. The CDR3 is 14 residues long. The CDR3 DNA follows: TGTGCCAGCTCACCACCAGACAGGAGGGACACCATATATTTT. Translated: CASSPPDRRDTIYF. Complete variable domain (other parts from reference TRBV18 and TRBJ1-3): NAGVMQNPRHLVRRRGQEARLRCSPMKGHSHVYWYRQLPEEGLKFMVYLQKENIIDESGMPKERFSAEFPKEGPSILRIQQVVRGDSAAYFCASSPPDRRDTIYFGEGSWLTVV.

The chain's CDR3 is CSASNSPNQPQHF. Written as DNA, the CDR3 is TGCAGTGCTAGTAACAGCCCCAATCAGCCCCAGCATTTT. The chain links TRBV20-1 to TRBJ1-5; D call uncertain. The germline V gene encodes CDR1 DFQATT and CDR2 SNEGSKA (reference sequence). Trimming took off 3 bases at V and 3 bases at J, with 9 bases between the two ends. The CDR3 has 13 amino acids.

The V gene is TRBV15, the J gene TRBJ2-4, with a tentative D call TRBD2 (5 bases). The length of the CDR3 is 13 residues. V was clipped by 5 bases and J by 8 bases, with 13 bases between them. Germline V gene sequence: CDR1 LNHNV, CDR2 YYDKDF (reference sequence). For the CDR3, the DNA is TGTGCCACCAGCTTTTTGGGGAGTGACATTCAGTACTTC. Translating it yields CATSFLGSDIQYF.

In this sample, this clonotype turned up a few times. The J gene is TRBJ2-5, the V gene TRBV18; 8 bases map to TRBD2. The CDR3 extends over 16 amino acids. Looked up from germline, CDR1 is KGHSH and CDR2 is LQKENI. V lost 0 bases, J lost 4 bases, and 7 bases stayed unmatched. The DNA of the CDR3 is TGTGCCAGCTCACCACCGTCGGGAGGGCCCAGAGAGACCCAGTACTTC. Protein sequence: CASSPPSGGPRETQYF.

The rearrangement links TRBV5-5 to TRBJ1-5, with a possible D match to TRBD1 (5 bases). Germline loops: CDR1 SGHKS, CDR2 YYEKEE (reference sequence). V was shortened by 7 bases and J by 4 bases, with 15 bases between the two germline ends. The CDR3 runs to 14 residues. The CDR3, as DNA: TGTGCCAGCGCTAAAGCGGGGGGGAATCAGCCCCAGCATTTT. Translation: CASAKAGGNQPQHF.

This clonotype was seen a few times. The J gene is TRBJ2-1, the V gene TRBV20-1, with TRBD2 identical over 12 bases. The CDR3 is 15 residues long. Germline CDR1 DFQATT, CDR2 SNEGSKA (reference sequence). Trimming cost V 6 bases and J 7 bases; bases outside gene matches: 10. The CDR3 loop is CSAPRLAGVWNEQFF. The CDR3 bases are TGCAGTGCCCCACGACTAGCGGGAGTATGGAATGAGCAGTTCTTC.

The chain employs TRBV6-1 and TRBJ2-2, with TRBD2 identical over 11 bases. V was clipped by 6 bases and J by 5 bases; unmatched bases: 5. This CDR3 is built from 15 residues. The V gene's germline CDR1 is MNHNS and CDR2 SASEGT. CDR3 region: CASRRTSGPTGELFF. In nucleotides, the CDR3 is TGTGCCAGCAGGAGGACTAGCGGGCCAACCGGGGAGCTGTTTTTT.

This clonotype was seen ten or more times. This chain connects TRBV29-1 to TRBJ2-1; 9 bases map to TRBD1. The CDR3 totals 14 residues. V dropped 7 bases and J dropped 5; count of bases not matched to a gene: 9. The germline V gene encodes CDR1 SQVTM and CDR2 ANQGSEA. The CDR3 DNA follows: TGCAGCGGATGGACAGGGGAGGCTCACAATGAGCAGTTCTTC. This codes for CSGWTGEAHNEQFF.

In DNA, the CDR3 is TGCAGCTCCCTCACGACTAGGGCTAACAATGAGCAGTTCTTC. As protein: CSSLTTRANNEQFF. The gene calls are TRBV29-1 and TRBJ2-1; tentatively, D is TRBD2 (6 bases). The CDR3 sequence is 14 residues long. V was clipped by 8 bases and J by 5 bases, with 19 bases between them. Germline V gene sequence: CDR1 SQVTM, CDR2 ANQGSEA.

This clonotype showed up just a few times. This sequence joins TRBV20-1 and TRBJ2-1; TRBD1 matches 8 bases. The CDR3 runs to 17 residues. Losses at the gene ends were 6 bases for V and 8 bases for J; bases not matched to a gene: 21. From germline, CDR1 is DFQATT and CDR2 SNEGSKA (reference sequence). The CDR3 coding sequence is TGCAGTGCCCAGCGGGCACAGAGGGGCAGGGGGCTTGATGAGCAGTTCTTC. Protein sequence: CSAQRAQRGRGLDEQFF.

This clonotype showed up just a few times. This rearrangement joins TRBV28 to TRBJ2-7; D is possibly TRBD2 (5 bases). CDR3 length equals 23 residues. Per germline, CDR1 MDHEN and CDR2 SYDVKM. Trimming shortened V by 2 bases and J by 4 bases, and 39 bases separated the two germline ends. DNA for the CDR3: TGTGCCAGCAGTTTACTTCCCGCAGGAGGCGGATCCGTGGCTAGGCGGCTCAAATACGAGCAGTACTTC. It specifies CASSLLPAGGGSVARRLKYEQYF. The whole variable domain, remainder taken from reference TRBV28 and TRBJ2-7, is DVKVTQSSRYLVKRTGEKVFLECVQDMDHENMFWYRQDPGLGLRLIYFSYDVKMKEKGDIPEGYSVSREKKERFSLILESASTNQTSMYLCASSLLPAGGGSVARRLKYEQYFGPGTRLTVT.

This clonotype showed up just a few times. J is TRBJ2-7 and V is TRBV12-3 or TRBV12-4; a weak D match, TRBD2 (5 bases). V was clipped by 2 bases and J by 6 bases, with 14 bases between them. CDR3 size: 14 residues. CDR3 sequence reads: CASSLTGSLGEQYF. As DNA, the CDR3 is TGTGCCAGCAGTTTAACGGGGTCGCTGGGCGAGCAGTACTTC.

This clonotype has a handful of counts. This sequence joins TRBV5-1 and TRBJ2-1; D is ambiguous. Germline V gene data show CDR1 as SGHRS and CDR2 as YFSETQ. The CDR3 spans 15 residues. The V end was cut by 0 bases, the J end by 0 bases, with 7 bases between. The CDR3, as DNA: TGCGCCAGCAGCTTGGCGGAGCCCTCCTACAATGAGCAGTTCTTC. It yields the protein CASSLAEPSYNEQFF.

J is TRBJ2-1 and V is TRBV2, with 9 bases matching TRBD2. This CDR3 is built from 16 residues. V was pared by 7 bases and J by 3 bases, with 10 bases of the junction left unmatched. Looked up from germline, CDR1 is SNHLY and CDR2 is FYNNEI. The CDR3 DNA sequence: TGTGCCAGCAAGGTAGCGGGAGTCACGTTCTACAATGAGCAGTTCTTC. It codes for CASKVAGVTFYNEQFF.

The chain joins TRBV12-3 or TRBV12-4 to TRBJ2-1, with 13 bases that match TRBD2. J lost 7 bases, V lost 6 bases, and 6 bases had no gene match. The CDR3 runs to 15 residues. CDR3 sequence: CASSRTSGSFNEQFF. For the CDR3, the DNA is TGTGCCAGCAGCCGGACTAGCGGGAGCTTTAATGAGCAGTTCTTC.

The CDR3 protein is CSARDLASSKNIQYF. In DNA, the CDR3 is TGCAGTGCTAGAGATCTAGCTAGCAGCAAAAACATTCAGTACTTC. This rearrangement joins TRBV20-1 to TRBJ2-4, with D possibly being TRBD2 (5 bases). CDR1 is DFQATT and CDR2 is SNEGSKA in the germline V gene (reference sequence). The CDR3 sequence is 15 residues long. The V end lost 0 bases, the J end lost 3 bases, and 12 bases lay between the germline ends.